Each of the 20 T cell receptor beta chains below was sequenced from the same sample in a study of cytomegalovirus exposure and HLA in healthy donors. Primers included in the PCR were 60 Vbeta and 13 Jbeta primers. Measured with immunoSEQ multiplex PCR; TCRdb has only the in-frame clones, and not every one. Of 170,000 or so clones in the sample, around four fifths were seen once. Sequenced material: PBMCs. Receptors originate from an older woman in good health and CMV-seropositive.

This clone has just a few counts. The chain is built from TRBV6-1 and TRBJ2-3, with a tentative D call TRBD1 (6 bases). Germline assignment: CDR1 MNHNS and CDR2 SASEGT. V shed 6 bases and J shed 4 bases, with 17 bases lying between them. This CDR3 has 15 amino acids. The DNA for the CDR3 is TGTGCCAGCAGCCTCAGGACAGCCAAAGCAGATACGCAGTATTTT. Translating it yields CASSLRTAKADTQYF.

This rearrangement joins TRBV28 to TRBJ2-7; TRBD1 matches 7 bases. The CDR3 totals 13 residues. The germline V gene has CDR1 MDHEN and CDR2 SYDVKM. J lost 7 bases, V lost 5 bases, and 8 bases had no gene match. The CDR3 reads CASSLPQGVEQYF. DNA for the CDR3: TGTGCCAGCAGTCTACCTCAGGGGGTTGAGCAGTACTTC.

The chain couples TRBV15 to TRBJ2-1; the D gene is possibly TRBD1 (5 bases). Between the trimmed V and J ends, which lost 1 base and 8 bases, there was a span of 12 bases. The CDR3 is 14 amino acids. Germline CDR1 reads LNHNV; CDR2 reads YYDKDF (reference sequence). The CDR3 sequence: CATSRGQGGDEQFF. The CDR3 DNA reads TGTGCCACCAGCAGAGGTCAGGGTGGGGATGAGCAGTTCTTC.

The genes are TRBV30 and TRBJ2-1; tentative D call: TRBD1 (6 bases). There are 16 residues in the CDR3. V was shortened by 3 bases and J by 3 bases, with 18 bases between the two germline ends. Germline CDR1 is GTSNPN and CDR2 is SVGIG (reference sequence). The CDR3 is CAWRPPGATNYNEQFF. The CDR3 nucleotides are TGTGCCTGGAGACCCCCAGGGGCTACCAACTACAATGAGCAGTTCTTC.

This clone was detected only a few times. The chain employs TRBV27 and TRBJ1-5, with 8 bases that match TRBD1. Germline-derived CDR1 and CDR2 are MNHEY and SMNVEV (reference sequence). This CDR3 has 15 residues. Trimming took 5 bases from V and 4 from J; bases not matched to a gene: 7. This CDR3 reads CASSAGTGLNQPQHF. CDR3 in DNA: TGTGCCAGCAGTGCCGGGACAGGACTTAATCAGCCCCAGCATTTT.

The J gene is TRBJ1-3, the V gene TRBV6-5; no clear D gene. Germline V gene lookup returns CDR1 MNHEY and CDR2 SVGAGI. The CDR3 totals 14 residues. The V and J ends lost 5 bases and 2 bases respectively, with 10 bases between them. The CDR3 spells CASSLSEAGNTIYF. The CDR3, as DNA: TGTGCCAGCAGTCTTTCAGAGGCTGGAAACACCATATATTTT.

This clone was counted once. This sequence joins TRBV6-1 and TRBJ2-1, with 9 positions matching TRBD1. Germline CDR1 is MNHNS and CDR2 is SASEGT. The CDR3 covers 18 residues. Trimming took 3 bases from V and 0 from J; bases not matched to a gene: 9. The CDR3 spells CASSEVFTGQGSYNEQFF. The CDR3 DNA follows: TGTGCCAGCAGTGAGGTTTTTACGGGACAGGGCTCCTACAATGAGCAGTTCTTC.

This rearrangement joins TRBV27 to TRBJ2-3; TRBD2 matches 11 bases. With 1 base clipped from V and 5 bases from J, the junction kept 8 bases outside the gene matches. Germline loops: CDR1 MNHEY, CDR2 SMNVEV (reference sequence). This CDR3 is 17 amino acids long. The CDR3 bases are TGTGCCAGCAGTTTATGGGTAGCGGGAGGGTTAGAAGATACGCAGTATTTT. Its translation is CASSLWVAGGLEDTQYF.

The chain joins TRBV5-1 to TRBJ2-1; 11 bases line up with TRBD1. The trim removed 4 bases at V and 9 bases at J, leaving 6 bases unmatched. Germline-derived CDR1 and CDR2 are SGHRS and YFSETQ. The CDR3 contains 14 residues. In nucleotides, the CDR3 is TGCGCCAGCAGCCCGGGGACAGGGGGTGCTGAGCAGTTCTTC. Protein product: CASSPGTGGAEQFF.

The J gene is TRBJ1-4, the V gene TRBV18; TRBD1 matches 9 bases. Trimming took 0 bases from V and 3 from J; bases not matched to a gene: 5. The CDR3 is 17 residues long. The germline CDR1 and CDR2 sequences are KGHSH and LQKENI. CDR3 in DNA: TGTGCCAGCTCACCACCGACAGGGGGGATAGCTAATGAAAAACTGTTTTTT. Residues: CASSPPTGGIANEKLFF.

The CDR3 sequence: CASSPTSAARRNTGELFF. The CDR3 region has the DNA TGCGCCAGCAGCCCGACTAGCGCGGCCCGGAGGAACACCGGGGAGCTGTTTTTT. V gene TRBV4-1 combines with J gene TRBJ2-2, with 8 nucleotides matching TRBD2. Trimming removed 4 bases from V and 1 base from J; junction bases left unmatched: 11. The CDR3 is made up of 18 amino acids. Germline V CDR1 and CDR2: MGHRA, YSYEKL.

The rearrangement joins TRBV7-8 to TRBJ2-7; 9 nucleotides line up with TRBD2. With V trimmed by 3 bases and J by 2 bases, 2 bases remained unmatched. CDR1 and CDR2 (germline): SGHVS, FQNEAQ. The CDR3 is 14 amino acids. The CDR3: CASSLAGGPYEQYF. CDR3 bases: TGTGCCAGCAGCTTGGCGGGAGGGCCCTACGAGCAGTACTTC.

The chain recombines TRBV18 with TRBJ2-5; 9 positions match TRBD1. CDR1 is KGHSH, CDR2 LQKENI, per germline. The CDR3 is 16 amino acids. The V and J ends lost 0 bases and 7 bases, in that order; junction bases with no gene match: 9. CDR3 bases: TGTGCCAGCTCACCACCAGGAACAGGGGGCTGGGGGACCCAGTACTTC. Translated, it gives CASSPPGTGGWGTQYF. The whole variable domain, remainder taken from reference TRBV18 and TRBJ2-5, is NAGVMQNPRHLVRRRGQEARLRCSPMKGHSHVYWYRQLPEEGLKFMVYLQKENIIDESGMPKERFSAEFPKEGPSILRIQQVVRGDSAAYFCASSPPGTGGWGTQYFGPGTRLLVL.

The J gene is TRBJ2-3, the V gene TRBV2; D is ambiguous. CDR3 length: 13 residues. Trimming removed 7 bases from V and 0 bases from J, with 8 bases in between. Germline lookup yields CDR1 SNHLY and CDR2 FYNNEI. DNA for the CDR3: TGTGCCAGCACCCGGTTGAGCACAGATACGCAGTATTTT. This translates into CASTRLSTDTQYF.

The sample holds one count of this clone. The V call is TRBV2, the J call TRBJ2-1; 8 bases are a match to TRBD2. The CDR3 totals 12 residues. Losses at the gene ends were 9 bases for V and 8 bases for J; bases not matched to a gene: 6. CDR1 SNHLY and CDR2 FYNNEI come from the germline V gene. The CDR3 here is CARSGGLDEQFF. CDR3 DNA sequence: TGTGCCAGGTCGGGGGGGCTCGATGAGCAGTTCTTC. The full variable domain, with the rest looked up from reference TRBV2 and TRBJ2-1, is EPEVTQTPSHQVTQMGQEVILRCVPISNHLYFYWYRQILGQKVEFLVSFYNNEISEKSEIFDDQFSVERPDGSNFTLKIRSTKLEDSAMYFCARSGGLDEQFFGPGTRLTVL.

This CDR3 reads CASSLYGGYTDTQYF. CDR3 nucleotide sequence: TGTGCCAGCAGTCTCTACGGCGGTTACACAGATACGCAGTATTTT. J is TRBJ2-3 and V is TRBV6-1; D unresolved. This CDR3 contains 15 residues. Per the germline V gene, CDR1 is MNHNS and CDR2 is SASEGT. V lost 5 bases, J lost 2 bases, and 14 bases lay in between.

The V gene is TRBV19, the J gene TRBJ2-2; 11 nucleotides align to TRBD1. The germline V gene encodes CDR1 LNHDA and CDR2 SQIVND (reference sequence). V lost 4 bases and J lost 6; bases outside the gene matches: 4. The CDR3 sequence is 15 residues long. CDR3 sequence: CASSTPGQGAGELFF. CDR3 DNA sequence: TGTGCCAGTAGTACACCGGGACAGGGGGCCGGGGAGCTGTTTTTT.

In this sample, this clone turned up once. V is TRBV27 and J is TRBJ2-7, with D uncertain. Germline V gives CDR1 MNHEY, CDR2 SMNVEV (reference sequence). CDR3 size: 13 residues. Trimming took off 7 bases at V and 5 bases at J, with 15 bases between the two ends. The CDR3 here is CASTHNLGDEQYF. CDR3 in DNA: TGTGCCAGCACCCACAACTTGGGCGACGAGCAGTACTTC.

The CDR3 sequence: CASRLTSEETQYF. The DNA of the CDR3 is TGTGCCAGCAGGCTTACTAGCGAAGAGACCCAGTACTTC. The V and J genes are TRBV6-1 and TRBJ2-5, with 7 bases aligning to TRBD2. The V segment lost 6 bases and the J segment 3 bases; nucleotides outside the gene matches: 4. The CDR3 is 13 residues long. Per germline, CDR1 MNHNS and CDR2 SASEGT.

The V call is TRBV19, the J call TRBJ1-5; 9 nucleotides align to TRBD1. This CDR3 is 15 amino acids long. J was trimmed by 7 bases and V by 6 bases; bases with no gene match: 10. Germline-derived CDR1 and CDR2 are LNHDA and SQIVND (reference sequence). CDR3 sequence (DNA): TGTGCCAGTAGGGAGAGACAGGGGGTGGACCAGCCCCAGCATTTT. Protein product: CASRERQGVDQPQHF. Using reference TRBV19 and TRBJ1-5 for the parts outside the CDR3, the full variable domain is DGGITQSPKYLFRKEGQNVTLSCEQNLNHDAMYWYRQDPGQGLRLIYYSQIVNDFQKGDIAEGYSVSREKKESFPLTVTSAQKNPTAFYLCASRERQGVDQPQHFGDGTRLSIL.